Presented here are 3 T cell receptor beta chains from one specimen sequenced in a study of blood T cell repertoires in COVID-19. The table came from immunoSEQ multiplex PCR; TCRdb's copy has only in-frame clones and leaves some out. The table includes roughly 340,000 clones, 70% to 90% detected once. Material: peripheral blood. Every receptor here comes from a woman aged 30 to 39 with COVID-19, enrolled during active disease.

This clone was observed once. The rearrangement links TRBV25-1 to TRBJ2-3; 10 bases map to TRBD2. Per the germline V gene, CDR1 is MGHDK and CDR2 is SYGVNS. The CDR3 runs to 16 residues. The V and J ends lost 7 bases and 7 bases, in that order; junction bases with no gene match: 14. CDR3 coding DNA: TGTGCCAGCACTATAAGGGCTAGCGGGAGTAGGAATACGCAGTATTTT. It encodes CASTIRASGSRNTQYF.

The chain carries TRBV9 and TRBJ2-1, with 11 bases matching TRBD2. The CDR3 runs 15 residues. Germline values: CDR1 SGDLS, CDR2 YYNGEE. J gave up 5 bases and V 3 bases, and 4 bases lay outside the gene matches. The CDR3 loop is CASSATSGINNEQFF. The CDR3 DNA reads TGTGCCAGCAGCGCGACTAGCGGGATTAACAATGAGCAGTTCTTC.

The chain links TRBV6-5 to TRBJ1-4; TRBD1 matches 9 bases. Germline V gene sequence: CDR1 MNHEY, CDR2 SVGAGI. This CDR3 region has 15 residues. V lost 8 bases and J lost 8; bases outside the gene matches: 12. CDR3 nucleotide sequence: TGTGCCAGCGGGATATTGGACAGGGGAGGGGAAAAACTGTTTTTT. Its translation: CASGILDRGGEKLFF.